A single T cell receptor (beta chain) is shown here with its context. The antigen remains undetermined. Using immunoSEQ multiplex PCR, the repertoire was profiled, and TCRdb retains in-frame clones only, with some absent. The sample shows 50,000 to 85,000 clones, around 86% of them seen only once. These data originate in a study of OX40 agonist ivuxolimab in advanced cancers. In the study overall: Patients got intravenous ivuxolimab at 0.01 to 10 mg/kg every 2 weeks. Partial responses, seen in three patients, involved one hepatocellular carcinoma and two cutaneous melanomas. Among those enrolled, mean age was roughly 62 years (range roughly 23 to 90) and about 82% were male.

Findings of the study overall: Partial responders receiving 0.1-3.0 mg/kg showed among the lowest clonal expansion.

The sequence was obtained from an adult with an advanced solid tumor such as melanoma, head and neck, liver or kidney cancer. The specimen comprised CD4+ or CD8+ T cells sorted from blood, sampled in a trial of the OX40 agonist ivuxolimab.

The CDR3 coding sequence is TGTGCCAGCAGCCTGGACAGGGGGGCGGGTACGCAGTATTTT. This encodes CASSLDRGAGTQYF. The chain is built from TRBV6-1 and TRBJ2-3; 10 bases agree with TRBD1. There are 14 residues in the CDR3. V lost 6 bases and J lost 8; bases outside the gene matches: 8. Germline V gene lookup returns CDR1 MNHNS and CDR2 SASEGT.